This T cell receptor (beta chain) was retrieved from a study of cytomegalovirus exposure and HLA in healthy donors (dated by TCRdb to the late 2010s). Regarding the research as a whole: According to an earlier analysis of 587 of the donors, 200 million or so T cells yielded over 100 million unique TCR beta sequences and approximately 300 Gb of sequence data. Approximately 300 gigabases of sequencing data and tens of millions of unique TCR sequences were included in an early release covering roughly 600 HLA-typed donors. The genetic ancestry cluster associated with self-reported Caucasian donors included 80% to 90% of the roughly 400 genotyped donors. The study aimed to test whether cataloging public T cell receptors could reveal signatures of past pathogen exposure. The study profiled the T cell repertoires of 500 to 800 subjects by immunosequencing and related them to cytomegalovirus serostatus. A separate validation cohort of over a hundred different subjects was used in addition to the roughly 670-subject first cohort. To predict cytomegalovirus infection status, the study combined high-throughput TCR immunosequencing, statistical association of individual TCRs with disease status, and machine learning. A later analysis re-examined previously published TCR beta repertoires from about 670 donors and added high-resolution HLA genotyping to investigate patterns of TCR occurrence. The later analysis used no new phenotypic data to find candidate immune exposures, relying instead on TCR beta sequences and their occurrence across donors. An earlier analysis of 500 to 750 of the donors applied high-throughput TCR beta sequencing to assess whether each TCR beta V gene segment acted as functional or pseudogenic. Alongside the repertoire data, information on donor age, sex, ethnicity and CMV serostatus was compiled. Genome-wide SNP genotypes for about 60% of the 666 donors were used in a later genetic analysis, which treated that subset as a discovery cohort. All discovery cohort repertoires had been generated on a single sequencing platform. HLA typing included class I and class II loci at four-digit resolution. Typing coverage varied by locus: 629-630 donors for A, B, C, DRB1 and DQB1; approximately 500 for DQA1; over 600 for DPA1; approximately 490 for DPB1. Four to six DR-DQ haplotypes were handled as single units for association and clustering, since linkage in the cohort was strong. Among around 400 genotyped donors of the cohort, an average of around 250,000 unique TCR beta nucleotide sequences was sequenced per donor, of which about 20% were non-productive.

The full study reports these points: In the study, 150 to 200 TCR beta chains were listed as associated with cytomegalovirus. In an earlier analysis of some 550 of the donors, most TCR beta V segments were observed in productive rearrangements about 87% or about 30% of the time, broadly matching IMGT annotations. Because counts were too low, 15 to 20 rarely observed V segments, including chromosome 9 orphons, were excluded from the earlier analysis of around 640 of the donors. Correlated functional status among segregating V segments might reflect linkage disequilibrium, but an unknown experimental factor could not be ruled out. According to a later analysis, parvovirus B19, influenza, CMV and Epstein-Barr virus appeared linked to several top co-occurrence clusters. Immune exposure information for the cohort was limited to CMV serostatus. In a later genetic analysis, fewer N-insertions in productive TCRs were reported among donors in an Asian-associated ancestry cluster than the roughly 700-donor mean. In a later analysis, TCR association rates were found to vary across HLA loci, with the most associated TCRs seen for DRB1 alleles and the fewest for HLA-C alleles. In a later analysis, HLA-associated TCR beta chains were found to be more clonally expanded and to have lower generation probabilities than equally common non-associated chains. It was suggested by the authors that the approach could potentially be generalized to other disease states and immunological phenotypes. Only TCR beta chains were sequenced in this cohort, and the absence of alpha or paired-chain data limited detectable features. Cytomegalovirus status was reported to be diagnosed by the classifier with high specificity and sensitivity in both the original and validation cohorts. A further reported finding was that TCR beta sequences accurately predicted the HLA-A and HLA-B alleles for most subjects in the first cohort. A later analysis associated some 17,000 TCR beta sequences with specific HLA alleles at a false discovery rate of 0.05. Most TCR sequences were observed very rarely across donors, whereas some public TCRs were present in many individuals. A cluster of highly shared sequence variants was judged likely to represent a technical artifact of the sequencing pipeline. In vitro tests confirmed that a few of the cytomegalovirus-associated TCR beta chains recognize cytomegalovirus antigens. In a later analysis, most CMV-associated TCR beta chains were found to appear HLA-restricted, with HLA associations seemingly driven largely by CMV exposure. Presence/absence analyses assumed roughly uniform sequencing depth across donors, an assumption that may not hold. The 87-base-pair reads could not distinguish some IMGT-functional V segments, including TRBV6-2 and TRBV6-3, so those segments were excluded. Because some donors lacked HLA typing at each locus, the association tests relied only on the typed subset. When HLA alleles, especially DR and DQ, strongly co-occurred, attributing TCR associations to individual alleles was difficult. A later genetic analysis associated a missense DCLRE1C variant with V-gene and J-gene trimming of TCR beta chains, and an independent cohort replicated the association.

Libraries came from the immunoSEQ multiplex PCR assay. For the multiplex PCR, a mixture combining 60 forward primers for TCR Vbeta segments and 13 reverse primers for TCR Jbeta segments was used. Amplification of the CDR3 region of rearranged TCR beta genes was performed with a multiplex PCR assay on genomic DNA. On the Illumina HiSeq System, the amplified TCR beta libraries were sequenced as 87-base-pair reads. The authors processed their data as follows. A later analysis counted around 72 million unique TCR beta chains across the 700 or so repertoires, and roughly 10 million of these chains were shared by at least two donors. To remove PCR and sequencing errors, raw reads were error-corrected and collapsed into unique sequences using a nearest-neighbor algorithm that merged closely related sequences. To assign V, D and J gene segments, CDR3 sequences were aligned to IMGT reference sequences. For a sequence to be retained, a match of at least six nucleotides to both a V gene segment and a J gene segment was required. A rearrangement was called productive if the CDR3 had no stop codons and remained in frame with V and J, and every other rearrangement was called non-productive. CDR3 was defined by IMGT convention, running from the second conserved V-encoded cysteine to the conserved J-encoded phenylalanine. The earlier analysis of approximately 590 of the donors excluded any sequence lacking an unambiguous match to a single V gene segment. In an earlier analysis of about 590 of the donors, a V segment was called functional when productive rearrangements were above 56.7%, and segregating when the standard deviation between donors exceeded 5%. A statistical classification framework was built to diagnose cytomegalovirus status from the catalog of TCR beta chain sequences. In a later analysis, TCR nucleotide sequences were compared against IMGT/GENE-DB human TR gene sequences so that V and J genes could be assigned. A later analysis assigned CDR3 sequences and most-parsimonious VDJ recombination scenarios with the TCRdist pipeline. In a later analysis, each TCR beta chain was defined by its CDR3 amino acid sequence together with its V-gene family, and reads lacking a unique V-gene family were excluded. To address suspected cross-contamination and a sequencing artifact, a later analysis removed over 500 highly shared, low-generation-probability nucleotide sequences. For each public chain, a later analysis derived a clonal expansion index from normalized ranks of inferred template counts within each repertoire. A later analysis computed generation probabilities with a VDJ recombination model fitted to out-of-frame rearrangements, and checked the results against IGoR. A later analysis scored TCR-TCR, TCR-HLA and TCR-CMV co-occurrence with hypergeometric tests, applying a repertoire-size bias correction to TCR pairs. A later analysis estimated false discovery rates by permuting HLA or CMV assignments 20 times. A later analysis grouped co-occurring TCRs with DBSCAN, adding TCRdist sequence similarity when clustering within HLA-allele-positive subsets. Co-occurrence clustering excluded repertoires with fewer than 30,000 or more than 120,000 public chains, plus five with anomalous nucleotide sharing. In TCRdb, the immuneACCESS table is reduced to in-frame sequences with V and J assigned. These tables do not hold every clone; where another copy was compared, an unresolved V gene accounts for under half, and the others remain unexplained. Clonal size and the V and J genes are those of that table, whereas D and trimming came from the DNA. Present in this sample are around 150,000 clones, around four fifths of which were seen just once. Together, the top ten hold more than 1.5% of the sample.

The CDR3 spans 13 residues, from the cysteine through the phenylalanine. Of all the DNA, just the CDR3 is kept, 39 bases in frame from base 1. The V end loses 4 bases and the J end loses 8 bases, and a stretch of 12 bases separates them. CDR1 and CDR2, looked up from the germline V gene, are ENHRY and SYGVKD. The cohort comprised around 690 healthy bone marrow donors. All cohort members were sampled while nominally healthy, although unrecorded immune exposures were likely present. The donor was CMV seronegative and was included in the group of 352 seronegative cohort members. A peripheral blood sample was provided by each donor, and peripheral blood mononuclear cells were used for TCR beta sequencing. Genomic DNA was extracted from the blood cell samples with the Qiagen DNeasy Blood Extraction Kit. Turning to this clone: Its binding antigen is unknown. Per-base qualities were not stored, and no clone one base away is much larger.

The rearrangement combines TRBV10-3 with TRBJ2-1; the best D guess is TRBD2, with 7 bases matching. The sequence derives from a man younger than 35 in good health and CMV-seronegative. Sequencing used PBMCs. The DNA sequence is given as TGTGCCATCAGTGTGGGGGGGGCTGATGAGCAGTTCTTC. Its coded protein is CAISVGGADEQFF.